This T cell receptor (beta chain) stems from a study of blood T cell repertoires in COVID-19. Original processing methods: Amplification from reference gene primers served as the basis for estimated nucleated cell counts. TCRdb keeps only in-frame clones here, not all; method: immunoSEQ multiplex PCR. The V and J calls and clone size are taken from that table; D and trimming were inferred from the DNA. The sample has about 150,000 clones, roughly 80% seen once. This CDR3 spans 11 amino acids. With 7 bases removed from V and 8 bases from J, the gap between germline ends came to 14 bases. CDR1 is SQVTM and CDR2 is ANQGSEA in the germline V gene.

The sequencing sample was made of peripheral blood. This sequence was found in a woman in her fifties or sixties with acute or convalescent COVID-19. The V gene is TRBV29-1, the J gene TRBJ1-1, with TRBD1 as a possible D gene (6 bases). The CDR3 nucleotides read TGCAGCGCCTCCACAGGGCCCGAAGCTTTCTTT. Amino acid sequence: CSASTGPEAFF.